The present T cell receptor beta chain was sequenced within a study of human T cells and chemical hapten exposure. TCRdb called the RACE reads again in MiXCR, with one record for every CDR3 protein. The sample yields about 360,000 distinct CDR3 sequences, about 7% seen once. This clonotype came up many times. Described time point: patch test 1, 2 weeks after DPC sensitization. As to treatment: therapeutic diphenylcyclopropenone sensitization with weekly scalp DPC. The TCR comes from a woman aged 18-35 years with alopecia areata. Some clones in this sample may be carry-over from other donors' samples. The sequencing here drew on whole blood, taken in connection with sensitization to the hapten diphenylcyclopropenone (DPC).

The CDR3 sequence: CASSQAWGVGTGELFF. In DNA, the CDR3 is TGTGCCAGCAGCCAAGCCTGGGGCGTAGGGACCGGGGAGCTGTTTTTT. J is TRBJ2-2 and V is TRBV3-1; tentative D call: TRBD1 (5 bases). This CDR3 region has 16 residues. V lost 1 base, J lost 5 bases, and 14 bases lay in between. In germline, CDR1 is LGHDT, CDR2 YNNKEL (reference sequence).